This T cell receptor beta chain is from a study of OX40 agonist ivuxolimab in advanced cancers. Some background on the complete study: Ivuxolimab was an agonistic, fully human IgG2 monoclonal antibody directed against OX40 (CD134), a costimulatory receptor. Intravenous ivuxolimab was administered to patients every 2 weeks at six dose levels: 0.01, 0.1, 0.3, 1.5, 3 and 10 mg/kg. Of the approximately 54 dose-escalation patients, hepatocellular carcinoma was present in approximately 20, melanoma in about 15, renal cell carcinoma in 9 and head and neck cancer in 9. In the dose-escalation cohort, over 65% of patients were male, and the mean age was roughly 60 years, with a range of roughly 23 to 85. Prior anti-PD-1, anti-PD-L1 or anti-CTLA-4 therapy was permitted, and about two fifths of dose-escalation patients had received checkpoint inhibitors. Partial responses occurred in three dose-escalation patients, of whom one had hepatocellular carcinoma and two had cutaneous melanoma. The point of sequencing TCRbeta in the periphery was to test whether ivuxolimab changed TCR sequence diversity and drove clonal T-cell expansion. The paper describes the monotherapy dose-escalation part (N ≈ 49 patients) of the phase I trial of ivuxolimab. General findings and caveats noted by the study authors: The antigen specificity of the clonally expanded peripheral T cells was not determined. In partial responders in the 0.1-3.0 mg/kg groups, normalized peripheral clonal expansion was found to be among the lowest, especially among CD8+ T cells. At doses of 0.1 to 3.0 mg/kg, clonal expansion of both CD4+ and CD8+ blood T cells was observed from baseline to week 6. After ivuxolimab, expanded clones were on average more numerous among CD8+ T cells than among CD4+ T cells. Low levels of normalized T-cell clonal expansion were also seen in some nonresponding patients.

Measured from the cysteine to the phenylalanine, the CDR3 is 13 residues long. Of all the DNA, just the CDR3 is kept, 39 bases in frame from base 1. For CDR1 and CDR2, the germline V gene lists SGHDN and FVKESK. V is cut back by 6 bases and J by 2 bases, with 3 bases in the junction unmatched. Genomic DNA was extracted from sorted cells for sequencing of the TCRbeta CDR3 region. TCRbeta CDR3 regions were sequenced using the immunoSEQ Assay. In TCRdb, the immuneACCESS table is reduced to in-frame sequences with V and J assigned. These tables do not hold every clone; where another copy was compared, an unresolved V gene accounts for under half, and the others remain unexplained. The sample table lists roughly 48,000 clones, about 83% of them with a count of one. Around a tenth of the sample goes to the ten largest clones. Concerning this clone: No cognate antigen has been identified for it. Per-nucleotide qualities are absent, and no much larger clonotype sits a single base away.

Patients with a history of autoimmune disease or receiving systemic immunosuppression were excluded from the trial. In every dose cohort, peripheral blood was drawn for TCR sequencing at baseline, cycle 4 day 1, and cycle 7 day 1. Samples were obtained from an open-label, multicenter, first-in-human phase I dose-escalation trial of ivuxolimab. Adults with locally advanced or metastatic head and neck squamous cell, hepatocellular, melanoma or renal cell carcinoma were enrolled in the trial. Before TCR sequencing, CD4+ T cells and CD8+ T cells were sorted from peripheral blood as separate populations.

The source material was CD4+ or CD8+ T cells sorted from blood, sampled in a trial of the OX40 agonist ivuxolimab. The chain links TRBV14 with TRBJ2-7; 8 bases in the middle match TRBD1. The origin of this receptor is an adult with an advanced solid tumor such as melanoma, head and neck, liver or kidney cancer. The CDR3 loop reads CASSWGQAYEQYF. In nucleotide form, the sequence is TGTGCCAGCAGTTGGGGACAGGCCTACGAGCAGTACTTC.